This record covers a single TCR beta chain. The antigen is undetermined. The sample comes from a study of STAT3 mutations in large granular lymphocyte leukemia. The method was immunoSEQ multiplex PCR; TCRdb's version includes in-frame clones alone and lacks a portion of them. This sample yields 7,000 to 9,500 clones, of which over 70% are seen a single time; roughly 25% belongs to the top ten. Study observations and caveats: Every T-LGLL patient had at least one immunodominant TCRbeta clonotype.

Trimming shortened V by 0 bases and J by 6 bases, and 14 bases separated the two germline ends. CDR1 GTSNPN and CDR2 SVGIG come from the germline V gene (reference sequence). The CDR3 consists of 14 residues. The sample taken for sequencing was peripheral blood mononuclear cells. This TCR was sampled from a woman in her thirties or forties with T-cell large granular lymphocyte leukemia. Some clones in this sample may be carry-over from other donors' samples. The rearrangement joins TRBV30 to TRBJ1-1; D is unresolved. The DNA for the CDR3 is TGTGCCTGGAGTGTAAATACCGGGTCGGCTGAAGCTTTCTTT. Encoded protein: CAWSVNTGSAEAFF.